This note documents a single TCR beta chain sequence. Its antigen is unknown. Base qualities are not provided; no much larger clone lies one nucleotide away. The library came from the immunoSEQ multiplex PCR assay. Entries here come from immuneACCESS through TCRdb and include only in-frame sequences with V and J called. Some clones fail to appear in such tables; in the studies checked, an unresolved V gene covers under half of the shortfall, and the cause of the remainder is unknown. The sample yields some 70,000 clones; approximately 92% were counted once. The top ten hold approximately 0.4% of the sample. The source of the sample is a study of technical replicates of blood from a handful of donors (dated by TCRdb to about 2017). Trimming removed 2 bases from V and 1 base from J; the gene matches leave 5 bases unexplained. The CDR3 numbers 18 residues from cysteine through phenylalanine. CDR3 DNA only is kept here, 54 bases in frame from base 1. Sequences LGHNA (CDR1) and YNFKEQ (CDR2) are obtained from the germline V gene.

This clonotype was sampled from a human donor in good health. The sequencing sample was made of T cells isolated from PBMCs. The V and J segments used are TRBV4-2 and TRBJ2-2, with 12 bases in between that match TRBD2. The nucleotide sequence reads as follows: TGTGCCAGCAGCCAACTAACTAGCGGGAGGCTGAACACCGGGGAGCTGTTTTTT. This translates into CASSQLTSGRLNTGELFF.